The 8 T cell receptor beta chains in this list originate from one sample, sequenced in a study of CD8 T cells in ankylosing spondylitis. TCRdb processed the 5' RACE reads anew with MiXCR; each CDR3 protein has one entry. The sample carries a few hundred thousand distinct CDR3 sequences, approximately 22% recorded once. The sample was blood, either unsorted or a sorted T cell fraction (not recorded which). Receptor source: a male donor with ankylosing spondylitis or in good health (not recorded which).

This chain uses TRBV15 with TRBJ2-7; D remains unclear. Trimming took 0 bases from V and 5 from J, leaving 11 bases between them. The CDR3 has 14 residues. CDR1 LNHNV and CDR2 YYDKDF come from the germline V gene (reference sequence). The CDR3 spells CATSREYEIHEQYF. The CDR3 bases are TGTGCCACCAGCAGAGAATACGAGATCCACGAGCAGTACTTC.

This clonotype turned up a few times. V and J are TRBV4-1 and TRBJ2-3, with no clear D. With 3 bases removed from V and 4 bases from J, the gap between germline ends came to 14 bases. The CDR3 has 15 amino acids. Germline lookup yields CDR1 MGHRA and CDR2 YSYEKL. The CDR3 here is CASSHGPEVPDTQYF. CDR3 bases: TGCGCCAGCAGCCACGGCCCCGAGGTTCCAGATACGCAGTATTTT.

V gene TRBV14 combines with J gene TRBJ2-3; D remains unclear. This CDR3 comprises 14 residues. Germline-derived CDR1 and CDR2 are SGHDN and FVKESK. The V and J ends lost 1 base and 4 bases respectively, with 9 bases between them. This CDR3 is CASSQANSPDTQYF. In DNA form, the CDR3 reads TGTGCCAGCAGCCAAGCTAATAGCCCAGATACGCAGTATTTT. The full variable domain, rest sourced from reference TRBV14 and TRBJ2-3, is EAGVTQFPSHSVIEKGQTVTLRCDPISGHDNLYWYRRVMGKEIKFLLHFVKESKQDESGMPNNRFLAERTGGTYSTLKVQPAELEDSGVYFCASSQANSPDTQYFGPGTRLTVL.

The chain uses TRBV20-1 and TRBJ2-7; perhaps TRBD1 as D (6 bases). Trimming stripped 5 bases from V and 2 bases from J, with 10 bases between. CDR3 length equals 12 residues. The germline gives CDR1 DFQATT, CDR2 SNEGSKA (reference sequence). CDR3 nucleotides: TGCAGTGCTTCGGGACAACCCTACGAGCAGTACTTC. It encodes CSASGQPYEQYF.

This chain links TRBV14 with TRBJ2-7, with D unresolved. The V gene's germline CDR1 is SGHDN and CDR2 FVKESK. The V and J ends lost 4 bases and 2 bases respectively, with 12 bases between them. The CDR3 consists of 14 residues. The chain's CDR3 is CASSPGPVAYEQYF. Here the CDR3 DNA reads TGTGCCAGCAGCCCCGGGCCGGTGGCCTACGAGCAGTACTTC.

V is TRBV9 and J is TRBJ2-2; 11 bases line up with TRBD2. V lost 4 bases and J lost 5; bases outside the gene matches: 10. In germline, CDR1 is SGDLS, CDR2 YYNGEE. The CDR3 consists of 17 residues. The CDR3 protein is CASSLDASGGLTGELFF. In nucleotides, the CDR3 is TGTGCCAGCAGCTTAGACGCTAGCGGGGGGCTTACCGGGGAGCTGTTTTTT.

The V call is TRBV6-2 or TRBV6-3, the J call TRBJ2-7; maybe TRBD2 (5 bases). Germline V lookup: CDR1 MNHEY, CDR2 SVGEGT. The ends were cut back, 0 bases at V and 4 bases at J, with 13 bases in the middle. There are 15 residues in the CDR3. CDR3 amino acids: CASSYSQNGGYEQYF. In DNA, the CDR3 is TGTGCCAGCAGTTACTCACAGAATGGAGGTTACGAGCAGTACTTC.

This clonotype was detected a few times. An end of the junction does not agree with germline; a read error may underlie this. The V call is TRBV7-7, the J call TRBJ2-2, with 8 bases identical to TRBD2. This CDR3 spans 20 amino acids. The germline V gene has CDR1 SSHAT and CDR2 FNYEAQ (reference sequence). The CDR3 nucleotides read TGTGCTAGCAGCTTAGCGCTCTTGACTAGCGTTAGCTTATTCACCGGGGAGCTGTTTTTT. Its protein is CASSLALLTSVSLFTGELFF.